The 4 T cell receptor beta chains reported below all come from one sample, sequenced in a study of blood T cells in healthy people across ages. A second roughly 6 to 11 cycle PCR used barcoded and J-beta primers. A single record per CDR3 protein comes from TCRdb applying MiXCR to the 5' RACE reads. The sample consists of about 1.6 million distinct CDR3 sequences, around 35% of them appearing once. Sample: blood. These receptors all come from a woman aged 30 to 39 in good health.

This clonotype has a handful of counts. The genes are TRBV29-1 and TRBJ1-4; a weak D match, TRBD1 (5 bases). CDR1 SQVTM and CDR2 ANQGSEA come from the germline V gene. V was pared by 1 base and J by 6 bases, with 9 bases between. This CDR3 spans 13 amino acids. The CDR3: CSVEAGRDEKLFF. CDR3 bases: TGCAGCGTTGAAGCAGGGCGGGATGAAAAACTGTTTTTT.

The gene calls are TRBV11-2 and TRBJ2-5; 7 positions agree with TRBD2. The V gene's germline CDR1 is SGHAT and CDR2 FQNNGV. The trim removed 0 bases at V and 9 bases at J, leaving 7 bases unmatched. CDR3 length: 14 amino acids. CDR3 coding DNA: TGTGCCAGCAGCTTAGAGGGTCAGGCGGGGGCCCAGTACTTC. Translation: CASSLEGQAGAQYF.

Ten or more counts support this clonotype. Written as DNA, the CDR3 is TGCAGCGTTGATGAGCAGGGTAGAGAGCAGTACTTC. The encoded protein is CSVDEQGREQYF. The V call is TRBV29-1, the J call TRBJ2-5, with a weak D call TRBD1 (5 bases). Trimming took 3 bases from V and 11 from J, leaving 16 bases between them. The CDR3 length is 12 residues. Germline V gene data show CDR1 as SQVTM and CDR2 as ANQGSEA.

This clonotype was seen ten or more times. The chain employs TRBV4-2 and TRBJ2-7, with TRBD2 identical over 10 bases. Germline CDR1 is LGHNA and CDR2 is YNFKEQ. This CDR3 has 16 residues. The V gene end was trimmed by 0 bases and the J gene end by 6 bases; junction bases not matched to a gene: 8. The CDR3 DNA reads as TGTGCCAGCAGCCAAGATCCAGGGACTAGCGTAGGCGAGCAGTACTTC. Translating gives CASSQDPGTSVGEQYF.